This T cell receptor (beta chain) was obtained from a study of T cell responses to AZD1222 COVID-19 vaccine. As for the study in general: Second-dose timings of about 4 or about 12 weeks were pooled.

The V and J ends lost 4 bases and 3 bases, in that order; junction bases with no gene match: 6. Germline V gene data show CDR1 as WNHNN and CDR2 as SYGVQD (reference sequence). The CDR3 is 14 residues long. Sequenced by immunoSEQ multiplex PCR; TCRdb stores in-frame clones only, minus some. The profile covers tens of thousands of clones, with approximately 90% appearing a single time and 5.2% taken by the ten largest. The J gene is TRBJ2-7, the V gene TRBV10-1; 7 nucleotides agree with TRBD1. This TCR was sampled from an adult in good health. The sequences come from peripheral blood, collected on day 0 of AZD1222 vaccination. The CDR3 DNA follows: TGCGCCAGCAGTGCCGGGACAGCCTTCTACGAGCAGTACTTC. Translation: CASSAGTAFYEQYF.